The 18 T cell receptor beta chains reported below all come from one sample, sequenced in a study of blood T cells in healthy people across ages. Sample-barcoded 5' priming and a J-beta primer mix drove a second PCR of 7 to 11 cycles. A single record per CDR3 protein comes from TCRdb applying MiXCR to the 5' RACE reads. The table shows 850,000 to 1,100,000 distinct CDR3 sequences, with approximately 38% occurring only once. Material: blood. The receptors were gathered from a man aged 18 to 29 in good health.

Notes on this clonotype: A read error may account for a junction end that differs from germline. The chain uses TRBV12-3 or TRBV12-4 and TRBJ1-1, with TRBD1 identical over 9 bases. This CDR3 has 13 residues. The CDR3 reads CAGSLQGAIEAFF. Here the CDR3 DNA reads TGTGCCGGCAGTTTACAGGGGGCGATAGAAGCTTTCTTT.

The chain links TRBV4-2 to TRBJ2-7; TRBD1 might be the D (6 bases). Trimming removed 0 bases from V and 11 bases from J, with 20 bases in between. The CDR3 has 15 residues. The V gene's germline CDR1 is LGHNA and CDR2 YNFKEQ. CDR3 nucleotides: TGTGCCAGCAGCCAAGATTTTAGGACAGTCGAAGCTGAGTACTTC. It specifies CASSQDFRTVEAEYF.

The CDR3 DNA reads TGCGCCAGCAGCCAAGATAGTAGCAGGGGATCGTACAATGAGCAGTACTTC. This translates into CASSQDSSRGSYNEQYF. This chain joins TRBV4-1 and TRBJ2-1, with D perhaps TRBD1 (6 bases). The J call is doubtful: the DNA matches TRBJ2-7 better. There are 17 residues in the CDR3. CDR1 is MGHRA and CDR2 is YSYEKL in the germline V gene.

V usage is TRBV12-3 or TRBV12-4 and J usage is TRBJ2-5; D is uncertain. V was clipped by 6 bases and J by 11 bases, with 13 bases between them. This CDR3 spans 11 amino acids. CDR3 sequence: CASRQSVEQYF. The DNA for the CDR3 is TGTGCCAGCAGGCAATCGGTTGAGCAGTACTTC.

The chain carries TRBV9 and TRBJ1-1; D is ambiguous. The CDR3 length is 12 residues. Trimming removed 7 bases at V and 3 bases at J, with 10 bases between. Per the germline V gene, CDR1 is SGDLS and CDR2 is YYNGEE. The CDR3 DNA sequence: TGTGCCAGCGGGAGGGAGCACACTGAAGCTTTCTTT. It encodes CASGREHTEAFF.

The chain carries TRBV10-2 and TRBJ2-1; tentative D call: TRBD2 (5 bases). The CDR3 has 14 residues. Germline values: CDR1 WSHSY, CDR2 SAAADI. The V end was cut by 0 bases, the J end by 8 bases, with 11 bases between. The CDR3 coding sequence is TGCGCCAGCAGTGAGTCCGACATCGGGGATGAGCAGTTCTTC. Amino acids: CASSESDIGDEQFF.

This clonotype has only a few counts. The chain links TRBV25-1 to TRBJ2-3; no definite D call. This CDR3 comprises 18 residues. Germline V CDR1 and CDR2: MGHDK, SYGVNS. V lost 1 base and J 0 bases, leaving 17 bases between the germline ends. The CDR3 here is CASSESTPAVMSTDTQYF. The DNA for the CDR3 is TGTGCCAGCAGTGAATCCACCCCCGCAGTAATGAGCACAGATACGCAGTATTTT.

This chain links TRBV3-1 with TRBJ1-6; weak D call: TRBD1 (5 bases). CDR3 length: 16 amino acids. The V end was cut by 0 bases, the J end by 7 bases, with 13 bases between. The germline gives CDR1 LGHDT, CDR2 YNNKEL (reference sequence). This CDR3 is CASSQDRGVVNSPLHF. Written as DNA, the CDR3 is TGTGCCAGCAGCCAAGATCGGGGGGTAGTAAATTCACCCCTCCACTTT.

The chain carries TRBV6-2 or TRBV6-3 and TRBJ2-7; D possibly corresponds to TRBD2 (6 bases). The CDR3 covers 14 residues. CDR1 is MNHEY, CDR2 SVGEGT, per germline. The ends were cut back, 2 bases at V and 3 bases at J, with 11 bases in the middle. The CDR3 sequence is CASSYGAGNYEQYF. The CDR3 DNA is TGTGCCAGCAGTTACGGCGCGGGGAACTACGAGCAGTACTTC.

CDR3 residues: CASSLGSSSGNEQFF. For the CDR3, the DNA is TGTGCCAGCAGCCTAGGGTCTAGTTCCGGCAATGAGCAGTTCTTC. The chain links TRBV27 to TRBJ2-1, with D hard to call. The V and J ends lost 6 bases and 6 bases respectively, with 18 bases between them. The CDR3 loop spans 15 amino acids. Germline V lookup: CDR1 MNHEY, CDR2 SMNVEV (reference sequence).

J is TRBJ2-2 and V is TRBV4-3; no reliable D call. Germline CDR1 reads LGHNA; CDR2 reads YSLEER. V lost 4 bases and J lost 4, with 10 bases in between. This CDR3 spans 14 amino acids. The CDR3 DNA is TGCGCCAGCAGCCCTAAGCCCCTCACCGGGGAGCTGTTTTTT. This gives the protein CASSPKPLTGELFF.

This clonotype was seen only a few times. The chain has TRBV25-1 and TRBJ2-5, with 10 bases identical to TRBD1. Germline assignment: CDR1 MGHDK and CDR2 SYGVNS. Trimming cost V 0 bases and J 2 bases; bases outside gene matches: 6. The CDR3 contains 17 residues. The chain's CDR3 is CASSEYDGQGVQETQYF. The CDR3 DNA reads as TGTGCCAGCAGTGAATATGACGGACAGGGGGTTCAAGAGACCCAGTACTTC.

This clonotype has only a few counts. The chain's CDR3 is CASSLVASTYNEQFF. In DNA form, the CDR3 reads TGCGCCAGCAGCTTGGTTGCGAGTACCTACAATGAGCAGTTCTTC. The chain recombines TRBV5-1 with TRBJ2-1; D is unclear. V gave up 0 bases and J gave up 2 bases, with 9 bases separating them. Germline values: CDR1 SGHRS, CDR2 YFSETQ. This CDR3 region has 15 residues.

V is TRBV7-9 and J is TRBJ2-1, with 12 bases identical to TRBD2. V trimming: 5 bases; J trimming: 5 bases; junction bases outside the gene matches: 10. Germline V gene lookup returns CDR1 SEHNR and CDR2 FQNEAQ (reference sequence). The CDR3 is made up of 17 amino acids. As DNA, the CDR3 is TGTGCCAGCAGCCCCCGCGGAACTAGCGGGGGGAACAATGAGCAGTTCTTC. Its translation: CASSPRGTSGGNNEQFF.

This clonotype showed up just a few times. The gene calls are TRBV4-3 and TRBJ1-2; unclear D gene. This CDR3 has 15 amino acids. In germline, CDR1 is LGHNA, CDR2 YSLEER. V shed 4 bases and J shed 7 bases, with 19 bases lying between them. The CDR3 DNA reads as TGCGCCAGCAGCCCATCAATATCGGGGTTGAGTGGCTACACCTTC. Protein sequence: CASSPSISGLSGYTF.

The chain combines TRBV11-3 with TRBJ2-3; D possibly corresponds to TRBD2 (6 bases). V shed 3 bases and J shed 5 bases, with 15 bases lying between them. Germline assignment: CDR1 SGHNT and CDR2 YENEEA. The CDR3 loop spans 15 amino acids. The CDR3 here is CASSFTAGGGDTQYF. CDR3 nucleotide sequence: TGTGCCAGCAGCTTTACGGCCGGGGGTGGAGATACGCAGTATTTT.

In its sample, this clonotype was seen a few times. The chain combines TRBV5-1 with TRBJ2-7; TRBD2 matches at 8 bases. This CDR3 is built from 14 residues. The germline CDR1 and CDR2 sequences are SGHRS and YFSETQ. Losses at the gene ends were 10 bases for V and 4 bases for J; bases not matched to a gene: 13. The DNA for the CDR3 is TGCGCCGGACCGAGACGGGAGGGCAGGTACGAGCAGTACTTC. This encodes CAGPRREGRYEQYF. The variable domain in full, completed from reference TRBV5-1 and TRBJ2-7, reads KAGVTQTPRYLIKTRGQQVTLSCSPISGHRSVSWYQQTPGQGLQFLFEYFSETQRNKGNFPGRFSGRQFSNSRSEMNVSTLELGDSALYLCAGPRREGRYEQYFGPGTRLTVT.

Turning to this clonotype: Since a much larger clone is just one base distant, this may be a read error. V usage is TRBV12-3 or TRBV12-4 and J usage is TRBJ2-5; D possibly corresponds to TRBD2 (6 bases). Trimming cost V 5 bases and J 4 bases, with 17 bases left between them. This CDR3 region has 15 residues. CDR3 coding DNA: TGTGCCAGCAGTAGGGCGGGGTTTCTGCGAGAGACCCAGTACTTC. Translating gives CASSRAGFLRETQYF.